What follows are 23 T cell receptor beta chains derived from one specimen sequenced in a study of blood T cell repertoires in COVID-19. Only in-frame clones appear in the TCRdb table, and some are missing; sequencing was by immunoSEQ multiplex PCR. This sample has 85,000 to 110,000 clones, with about 91% found just once. Sequenced sample: peripheral blood. The receptors shown here come from a human donor in a cohort sampled during active COVID-19.

Only a few counts were recorded for this clone. The rearrangement joins TRBV19 to TRBJ1-5; TRBD1 matches 10 bases. The germline V gene has CDR1 LNHDA and CDR2 SQIVND (reference sequence). V lost 7 bases to trimming and J lost 7 bases; unmatched junction nucleotides: 7. This CDR3 has 14 residues. CDR3 DNA sequence: TGTGCCAGTACCCCCGGGACAGGGGCACAGCCCCAGCATTTT. The encoded protein is CASTPGTGAQPQHF.

The V gene is TRBV2, the J gene TRBJ2-3, with TRBD2 identical over 12 bases. The germline V gene encodes CDR1 SNHLY and CDR2 FYNNEI. The CDR3 covers 17 residues. With 6 bases clipped from V and 0 bases from J, the junction kept 7 bases outside the gene matches. This CDR3 reads CASSRLAGELSTDTQYF. Written as DNA, the CDR3 is TGTGCCAGCAGCAGACTAGCGGGGGAGCTAAGCACAGATACGCAGTATTTT.

V is TRBV28 and J is TRBJ2-3; D is uncertain. V was shortened by 3 bases and J by 7 bases, with 20 bases between the two germline ends. The CDR3 covers 16 residues. Germline V lookup: CDR1 MDHEN, CDR2 SYDVKM. The CDR3 is CASSFRQPGSRYTQYF. CDR3 DNA: TGTGCCAGCAGTTTTAGGCAGCCCGGTTCTAGATATACGCAGTATTTT.

This sequence joins TRBV5-1 and TRBJ1-1; D is undetermined. The CDR3 sequence is 14 residues long. Trimming cost V 0 bases and J 4 bases, with 10 bases left between them. Germline CDR1 SGHRS, CDR2 YFSETQ. The CDR3 region is CASSLVEYGTEAFF. Here the CDR3 DNA reads TGCGCCAGCAGCTTGGTGGAGTATGGCACTGAAGCTTTCTTT.

The rearrangement joins TRBV6-2 or TRBV6-3 to TRBJ2-5; TRBD2 matches 9 bases. Germline-derived CDR1 and CDR2 are MNHEY and SVGEGT. This CDR3 has 16 residues. The V and J ends lost 4 bases and 2 bases, in that order; junction bases with no gene match: 8. CDR3 sequence: CASSSRKLAGQETQYF. The CDR3 region has the DNA TGTGCCAGCAGTTCGCGCAAACTAGCGGGTCAAGAGACCCAGTACTTC.

The V call is TRBV15, the J call TRBJ2-1; D is unclear. With 1 base removed from V and 6 bases from J, the gap between germline ends came to 7 bases. This CDR3 is 13 amino acids long. Germline CDR1 LNHNV, CDR2 YYDKDF (reference sequence). This CDR3 is CATSRVYTNEQFF. The CDR3 region has the DNA TGTGCCACCAGCAGAGTCTATACCAATGAGCAGTTCTTC.

This clone was seen more than once but under ten times. J is TRBJ2-1 and V is TRBV5-1; possibly TRBD1 for D (5 bases). Looked up from germline, CDR1 is SGHRS and CDR2 is YFSETQ. V gave up 1 base and J gave up 10 bases, with 9 bases separating them. There are 12 residues in the CDR3. The DNA of the CDR3 is TGCGCCAGCAGCTTGATAGGGGCCGAGCAGTTCTTC. Protein product: CASSLIGAEQFF.

The V gene is TRBV6-5, the J gene TRBJ1-5, with D unclear. In germline, CDR1 is MNHEY, CDR2 SVGAGI. V dropped 4 bases and J dropped 6 bases, with 10 bases sitting between them. CDR3 length: 13 residues. The CDR3 sequence is CASSSQAGQPQHF. Written as DNA, the CDR3 is TGTGCCAGCAGTTCCCAGGCGGGTCAGCCCCAGCATTTT.

The V and J genes are TRBV28 and TRBJ2-5; a weak D match, TRBD2 (6 bases). V lost 3 bases and J 7 bases, leaving 15 bases between the germline ends. Germline-derived CDR1 and CDR2 are MDHEN and SYDVKM. This CDR3 is 14 amino acids long. CDR3 region: CASSFGRGLRTQYF. The CDR3 DNA follows: TGTGCCAGCAGTTTCGGACGGGGGTTGAGGACCCAGTACTTC.

The rearrangement joins TRBV19 to TRBJ1-3, with D tentatively TRBD1 (6 bases). This CDR3 region has 15 residues. Per germline, CDR1 LNHDA and CDR2 SQIVND (reference sequence). The V gene lost 2 bases and the J gene lost 0 bases, with 8 bases spanning the gap. As DNA, the CDR3 is TGTGCCAGTAGTATAATACAGGGCTCTGGAAACACCATATATTTT. It yields the protein CASSIIQGSGNTIYF.

This rearrangement joins TRBV30 to TRBJ2-3; D may be TRBD2 (6 bases). V was cut by 5 bases and J by 5 bases, with 11 bases left in between. The length of the CDR3 is 12 residues. In germline, CDR1 is GTSNPN, CDR2 SVGIG (reference sequence). The CDR3 here is CAWGDFRDTQYF. CDR3 nucleotide sequence: TGTGCCTGGGGGGACTTCAGAGATACGCAGTATTTT. Based on the CDR3 plus reference TRBV30 and TRBJ2-3, the full variable domain is SQTIHQWPATLVQPVGSPLSLECTVEGTSNPNLYWYRQAAGRGLQLLFYSVGIGQISSEVPQNLSASRPQDRQFILSSKKLLLSDSGFYLCAWGDFRDTQYFGPGTRLTVL.

This clone showed up just once. CDR3 residues: CASSFDRGTNEQYF. For the CDR3, the DNA is TGCGCCAGCAGCTTTGACAGGGGGACCAACGAGCAGTACTTC. V usage is TRBV5-1 and J usage is TRBJ2-7, with 9 bases lining up with TRBD1. The CDR3 runs to 14 residues. Germline CDR1 reads SGHRS; CDR2 reads YFSETQ. V dropped 2 bases and J dropped 5; count of bases not matched to a gene: 5.

The V gene is TRBV3-1 (or the pseudogene TRBV3-2), the J gene TRBJ2-5, with 8 nucleotides matching TRBD1. V shed 3 bases and J 3 bases; nucleotides not matched to a gene: 6. Germline CDR1 reads LGHDT; CDR2 reads YNNKEL (reference sequence). This CDR3 is built from 15 residues. DNA of the CDR3: TGTGCCAGCAGCCACCGGGACAGGAAGAAAGAGACCCAGTACTTC. Translation gives CASSHRDRKKETQYF.

The chain carries TRBV29-1 and TRBJ1-5; possible D gene TRBD1, 6 bases. This CDR3 region has 16 residues. V lost 6 bases, J lost 2 bases, and 20 bases lay in between. CDR1 is SQVTM, CDR2 ANQGSEA, per germline. The CDR3, as DNA: TGCAGCGTGTCAGGGGTCACGGGGGGTGGCAATCAGCCCCAGCATTTT. As protein: CSVSGVTGGGNQPQHF.

V is TRBV2 and J is TRBJ2-3; no definite D call. Trimming cost V 7 bases and J 7 bases, with 3 bases left between them. The CDR3 consists of 9 residues. Germline CDR1 is SNHLY and CDR2 is FYNNEI. CDR3 in amino acids: CASTYTQYF. In DNA form, the CDR3 reads TGTGCCAGCACTTATACGCAGTATTTT.

The genes are TRBV18 and TRBJ1-5; D gene unclear. The CDR3 covers 13 residues. Trimming took 2 bases from V and 6 from J, leaving 8 bases between them. Germline lookup yields CDR1 KGHSH and CDR2 LQKENI. This chain's CDR3 is CASSPSPSQPQHF. CDR3 sequence (DNA): TGTGCCAGCTCACCAAGTCCGAGTCAGCCCCAGCATTTT.

The CDR3 nucleotides read TGTGCCATCAGTGCCGGGACTAGCGGGGGGAATGAGCAGTTCTTC. Protein sequence: CAISAGTSGGNEQFF. V is TRBV10-3 and J is TRBJ2-1, with 15 bases identical to TRBD2. From germline, CDR1 is ENHRY and CDR2 SYGVKD. CDR3 length: 15 residues. The ends lost 4 bases at V and 7 bases at J; junction bases unmatched: 2.

Notes on this clone: The germline gene is not matched at one end of the junction; a read error may be the cause. This CDR3 is CSATRGYGGSHEQYF. In DNA form, the CDR3 reads TGCAGCGCAACCCGAGGTTATGGGGGCTCCCACGAGCAGTACTTC. The chain combines TRBV29-1 with TRBJ2-7; D perhaps matches TRBD1 (6 bases). The CDR3 length is 15 residues. The germline V gene encodes CDR1 SQVTM and CDR2 ANQGSEA.

The rearrangement links TRBV5-1 to TRBJ1-4, with unresolved D. The CDR3 runs to 14 residues. Germline-derived CDR1 and CDR2 are SGHRS and YFSETQ. V lost 2 bases to trimming and J lost 3 bases, with 8 bases between them. CDR3 loop: CASSFSGSNEKLFF. In DNA form, the CDR3 reads TGCGCCAGCAGCTTCTCGGGGTCTAATGAAAAACTGTTTTTT.

This rearrangement joins TRBV25-1 to TRBJ1-4, with 7 bases identical to TRBD1. Germline V gives CDR1 MGHDK, CDR2 SYGVNS. The CDR3 runs to 17 residues. V lost 4 bases to trimming and J lost 10 bases; unmatched junction nucleotides: 18. The CDR3 DNA is TGTGCCAGCAGTGCAAAACCGGGACAGCTCGGGCAGGGAAAACTGTTTTTT. This codes for CASSAKPGQLGQGKLFF. Variable domain in full (rest from reference TRBV25-1 and TRBJ1-4): EADIYQTPRYLVIGTGKKITLECSQTMGHDKMYWYQQDPGMELHLIHYSYGVNSTEKGDLSSESTVSRIRTEHFPLTLESARPSHTSQYLCASSAKPGQLGQGKLFFGSGTQLSVL.

The V and J genes are TRBV2 and TRBJ2-4; 9 nucleotides match TRBD1. Germline V CDR1 and CDR2: SNHLY, FYNNEI. Trimming removed 7 bases from V and 6 bases from J; junction bases left unmatched: 4. The CDR3 is 13 amino acids. Here the CDR3 reads CASKGGQGNIQYF. As DNA, the CDR3 is TGTGCCAGCAAGGGGGGACAGGGAAACATTCAGTACTTC.

The chain carries TRBV6-5 and TRBJ1-4; D is perhaps TRBD1 (6 bases). Looked up from germline, CDR1 is MNHEY and CDR2 is SVGAGI. V gave up 2 bases and J gave up 5 bases, with 12 bases separating them. The CDR3 length is 15 residues. The chain's CDR3 is CASSYRGLENEKLFF. The CDR3 region has the DNA TGTGCCAGCAGTTACAGGGGGTTGGAGAATGAAAAACTGTTTTTT.

The chain carries TRBV7-8 and TRBJ2-7, with D maybe TRBD1 (6 bases). Trimming shortened V by 5 bases and J by 2 bases, and 10 bases separated the two germline ends. Germline values: CDR1 SGHVS, CDR2 FQNEAQ. The CDR3 contains 13 residues. The CDR3, as DNA: TGTGCCAGCAGCCCCGGACAGACCTACGAGCAGTACTTC. It encodes CASSPGQTYEQYF.